This TCR beta chain was obtained from a study of T cell repertoires in cytomegalovirus infection (dated by TCRdb to between 2018 and 2021). At the level of the whole study: Alongside well-studied HLA-B-restricted epitopes, the peptide stimulations were aimed at recently identified HLA-C-restricted CMV epitopes, whose presentation resists viral immunomodulation. Donor HLA type was relevant to the analysis, because carriage of CMV infection together with the matching HLA type was indicated by public TCR beta signatures.

What the treatment or condition label conveys for this sample: in vitro stimulation with specific CMV peptide epitopes to enrich CMV-specific T cells. CDR1 and CDR2 are drawn from the germline V gene (reference sequence): MNHEY, SMNVEV. Germline trimming: 3 bases from V, 3 bases from J; junction bases outside gene matches: 9. Spanning cysteine to phenylalanine, the CDR3 consists of 18 amino acids. The CDR3 DNA has 54 bases and is translated from base 1. General findings and caveats noted by the study authors: In both this cohort and an independent approximately 400-donor cohort, the cumulative frequency of public TCR beta family members distinguished carriers of CMV infection plus the relevant HLA type. The ex vivo response was dominated by HLA-C-restricted CMV-specific TCR beta clonotypes, which also provided the single most frequent clonotype in two of eight donors.

Comments on this clonotype: It lacks a known antigen. The sample holds no much larger clone one base away, and base qualities are not on file.

TCRdb names Illumina HiSeq 1500 as the instrument used. The raw public reads went through TCRdb reprocessing: fastp at Q25, MiXCR clone calling, in-frame beta chains kept. Every distinct CDR3 protein forms one entry, paired with its most common genes and DNA. In all, the sample holds around 800,000 distinct CDR3 sequences, and less than 35% of those were seen once. Clones ranked in the top ten supply around 12% of the sample. The sequences come from cultured CD8+ T cells from PBMCs, collected from culture after CMV antigen stimulation. This TCR was sampled from a human donor in good health (CMV status not recorded). Some clones in this sample may be carry-over from other donors' samples. The chain is made from TRBV27 and TRBJ1-6, with 9 bases aligning to TRBD1. The DNA sequence follows: TGTGCCAGCAGTTTCCTACACAGGGGGCCTTTCTATAATTCACCCCTCCACTTT. Its protein reads: CASSFLHRGPFYNSPLHF.